These 20 T cell receptor beta chains came from one sample sequenced in a study of cytotoxic CD8 clonotypes in ibrutinib-treated CLL. Produced via immunoSEQ multiplex PCR; TCRdb's table is partial and in-frame only. The data contain over 150,000 clones, 81% of them singletons. The sequences come from PBMCs, collected after 12 months of ibrutinib treatment. The source is a human donor with chronic lymphocytic leukemia.

The chain links TRBV5-4 to TRBJ2-1; 7 bases map to TRBD2. The trim removed 0 bases at V and 7 bases at J, leaving 7 bases unmatched. The CDR3 has 15 amino acids. CDR1 is SGHNT, CDR2 YYREEE, per germline (reference sequence). CDR3 DNA sequence: TGTGCCAGCAGCTTGGAGGCCCTCGGGAGGAATGAGCAGTTCTTC. It yields the protein CASSLEALGRNEQFF.

This CDR3 reads CASQQRVTGYNEQFF. The DNA for the CDR3 is TGTGCCAGCCAACAAAGGGTAACGGGCTACAATGAGCAGTTCTTC. The J gene is TRBJ2-1, the V gene TRBV7-8; D gene unclear. The CDR3 loop spans 15 amino acids. CDR1 and CDR2 (germline): SGHVS, FQNEAQ. V was pared by 8 bases and J by 3 bases, with 17 bases between.

The J gene is TRBJ2-7, the V gene TRBV10-3, with unresolved D. V shed 3 bases and J shed 2 bases, with 11 bases lying between them. The CDR3 runs 14 residues. Germline CDR1 and CDR2: ENHRY and SYGVKD. The CDR3, as DNA: TGTGCCATCAGTGATTGGGGTAACCCCTACGAGCAGTACTTC. As protein: CAISDWGNPYEQYF.

This clone was picked up one time. The V call is TRBV28, the J call TRBJ2-7; the D gene is possibly TRBD1 (6 bases). Germline V lookup: CDR1 MDHEN, CDR2 SYDVKM. The CDR3 length is 14 residues. V lost 5 bases and J 7 bases, leaving 18 bases between the germline ends. The CDR3 loop is CASSRNTGWSEQYF. DNA for the CDR3: TGTGCCAGCAGTCGTAACACAGGGTGGTCGGAGCAGTACTTC.

The chain uses TRBV10-3 and TRBJ1-2; TRBD1 aligns across 10 bases. The germline V gene encodes CDR1 ENHRY and CDR2 SYGVKD. The V and J ends lost 3 bases and 0 bases, in that order; junction bases with no gene match: 10. This CDR3 region has 18 residues. In DNA form, the CDR3 reads TGTGCCATCAGTGACGACCGGGACAGGGGTCTTCCTAACTATGGCTACACCTTC. Amino acids: CAISDDRDRGLPNYGYTF.

The chain uses TRBV28 and TRBJ2-1; D is unresolved. CDR1 is MDHEN and CDR2 is SYDVKM in the germline V gene. The V end was cut by 4 bases, the J end by 5 bases, with 0 bases between. This CDR3 has 10 residues. The CDR3 sequence: CASSYNEQFF. In DNA form, the CDR3 reads TGTGCCAGCAGTTACAATGAGCAGTTCTTC.

This clone was found a few times. This chain uses TRBV7-9 with TRBJ2-2; the D gene is possibly TRBD2 (6 bases). Looked up from germline, CDR1 is SEHNR and CDR2 is FQNEAQ (reference sequence). The CDR3 length is 14 residues. V lost 3 bases and J 4 bases, leaving 9 bases between the germline ends. For the CDR3, the DNA is TGTGCCAGCAGCTTTGGAGGGCGCACCGGGGAGCTGTTTTTT. It is translated as CASSFGGRTGELFF.

The chain has TRBV9 and TRBJ2-1, with TRBD1 identical over 10 bases. Trimming at V came to 4 bases and at J to 7 bases, leaving 8 bases not matched to a gene. Looked up from germline, CDR1 is SGDLS and CDR2 is YYNGEE. The CDR3 extends over 15 amino acids. The CDR3 bases are TGTGCCAGCAGCTTCCGGGACAGGGGTTTGAATGAGCAGTTCTTC. It codes for CASSFRDRGLNEQFF.

The V and J genes are TRBV29-1 and TRBJ1-1; weak D call: TRBD1 (6 bases). The V and J ends lost 5 bases and 4 bases respectively, with 17 bases between them. The germline CDR1 and CDR2 sequences are SQVTM and ANQGSEA. CDR3 length: 14 residues. The CDR3 DNA reads as TGCAGCGTTATTCGGGGGGCTTCGACCACTGAAGCTTTCTTT. Translated: CSVIRGASTTEAFF.

This sequence joins TRBV7-3 and TRBJ2-1, with TRBD2 identical over 8 bases. V lost 7 bases, J lost 8 bases, and 10 bases stayed unmatched. Germline V gene sequence: CDR1 SGHTA, CDR2 FQGTGA. This CDR3 region has 14 residues. Here the CDR3 reads CASNGGDPGHEQFF. The CDR3 coding sequence is TGTGCCAGCAACGGGGGGGACCCCGGTCATGAGCAGTTCTTC.

This chain links TRBV2 with TRBJ2-2, with 9 bases identical to TRBD1. V was pared by 11 bases and J by 5 bases, with 12 bases of the junction left unmatched. Per germline, CDR1 SNHLY and CDR2 FYNNEI. The CDR3 is 15 residues long. CDR3 region: CAAAAGTGSTGELFF. CDR3 bases: TGTGCCGCAGCAGCCGGGACAGGGTCAACCGGGGAGCTGTTTTTT.

The V and J genes are TRBV4-1 and TRBJ1-4; 11 bases fit TRBD1. The CDR3 sequence is 16 residues long. V lost 10 bases, J lost 8 bases, and 15 bases stayed unmatched. Germline CDR1 reads MGHRA; CDR2 reads YSYEKL. DNA of the CDR3: TGCGCCACTCGGAGGACAGGGGGCGCATCGGGAGAAAAACTGTTTTTT. It translates to CATRRTGGASGEKLFF.

The gene calls are TRBV27 and TRBJ2-7, with 10 bases matching TRBD1. Germline CDR1 MNHEY, CDR2 SMNVEV (reference sequence). The CDR3 runs to 14 residues. V shed 5 bases, J shed 6 bases, and the junction held 7 bases outside the gene matches. The CDR3 coding sequence is TGTGCCAGCAGTGCCGGGACAGGGGCCAGCGAGCAGTACTTC. This codes for CASSAGTGASEQYF.

V and J are TRBV10-3 and TRBJ2-5, with D perhaps matching TRBD1 (6 bases). V was clipped by 6 bases and J by 2 bases, with 13 bases between them. CDR1 is ENHRY, CDR2 SYGVKD, per germline. The CDR3 length is 14 residues. The CDR3 protein is CAIRGDRLQETQYF. CDR3 in DNA: TGTGCCATCAGGGGAGACAGGCTGCAAGAGACCCAGTACTTC.

This clone has a single count. The rearrangement joins TRBV6-1 to TRBJ2-3; TRBD2 aligns across 9 bases. Germline assignment: CDR1 MNHNS and CDR2 SASEGT. V lost 6 bases to trimming and J lost 3 bases; unmatched junction nucleotides: 7. This CDR3 has 15 residues. CDR3 protein: CASRKGTSQTDTQYF. The CDR3, as DNA: TGTGCCAGCAGGAAAGGGACTAGCCAAACAGATACGCAGTATTTT.

The V gene is TRBV29-1, the J gene TRBJ1-4, with TRBD1 matching 7 bases. Germline V gene lookup returns CDR1 SQVTM and CDR2 ANQGSEA. V shed 0 bases and J 7 bases; nucleotides not matched to a gene: 8. The CDR3 runs 15 residues. The CDR3 loop reads CSVEDPRGQAEKLFF. CDR3 in DNA: TGCAGCGTTGAAGATCCTAGGGGGCAGGCTGAAAAACTGTTTTTT. The full variable domain, its missing parts supplied by reference TRBV29-1 and TRBJ1-4, is SAVISQKPSRDICQRGTSLTIQCQVDSQVTMMFWYRQQPGQSLTLIATANQGSEATYESGFVIDKFPISRPNLTFSTLTVSNMSPEDSSIYLCSVEDPRGQAEKLFFGSGTQLSVL.

The V gene is TRBV14, the J gene TRBJ2-7; D unresolved. The CDR3 is 17 residues long. CDR1 is SGHDN, CDR2 FVKESK, per germline. Trimming left V 1 base short and J 5 bases short, with 21 bases between. CDR3 DNA sequence: TGTGCCAGCAGCCAAGTATCTCGGCGGCAGTCCCGGGACGAGCAGTACTTC. This gives the protein CASSQVSRRQSRDEQYF.

The chain joins TRBV19 to TRBJ2-3; 12 nucleotides agree with TRBD2. The trim removed 5 bases at V and 3 bases at J, leaving 3 bases unmatched. CDR1 LNHDA and CDR2 SQIVND come from the germline V gene (reference sequence). The CDR3 contains 15 residues. Here the CDR3 reads CASSELAGGTDTQYF. CDR3 in DNA: TGTGCCAGTAGTGAACTAGCGGGGGGTACAGATACGCAGTATTTT.

This clone was counted once. This rearrangement joins TRBV12-5 to TRBJ1-3; no definite D call. CDR3 size: 11 residues. Trimming stripped 1 base from V and 8 bases from J, with 3 bases between. CDR1 and CDR2 from the germline V gene are LGHNT and FRNRAP. The CDR3 bases are TGTGCTAGTGGTTTGGAGGACACCATATATTTT. Amino acids: CASGLEDTIYF.

The CDR3 nucleotides read TGTGCCAGTAGTAACTACAGGGTTTCACCCCTCCACTTT. Amino acids: CASSNYRVSPLHF. This chain connects TRBV19 to TRBJ1-6; D is perhaps TRBD1 (6 bases). The V end was cut by 4 bases, the J end by 9 bases, with 10 bases between. Per germline, CDR1 LNHDA and CDR2 SQIVND (reference sequence). This CDR3 is built from 13 residues.